A single sample gave rise to the 24 T cell receptor beta chains below, sequenced in a study of OX40 agonist ivuxolimab in advanced cancers. Data came from immunoSEQ multiplex PCR; TCRdb stores just in-frame clones and leaves some out. Of fewer than 45,000 clones in the sample, approximately 90% were seen once. Sequenced here: CD4+ or CD8+ T cells sorted from blood, sampled in a trial of the OX40 agonist ivuxolimab. Receptors originate from an adult with an advanced solid tumor such as melanoma, head and neck, liver or kidney cancer.

This chain connects TRBV6-1 to TRBJ2-7; D call uncertain. Germline CDR1 MNHNS, CDR2 SASEGT. The CDR3 extends over 12 amino acids. V was clipped by 6 bases and J by 3 bases, with 9 bases between them. This chain's CDR3 is CASRESDYEQYF. DNA for the CDR3: TGTGCCAGCAGGGAGTCAGACTACGAGCAGTACTTC.

The rearrangement uses TRBV7-3 and TRBJ2-2; D is tentatively TRBD1 or TRBD2 (6 bases each). The CDR3 contains 16 residues. Per the germline V gene, CDR1 is SGHTA and CDR2 is FQGTGA. Trimming left V 4 bases short and J 5 bases short, with 17 bases between. The CDR3 DNA reads TGTGCCAGCAGCTCCCAAGGAGGGGGAAGGACCGGGGAGCTGTTTTTT. Its protein product is CASSSQGGGRTGELFF.

This chain connects TRBV7-3 to TRBJ2-3, with 9 bases fitting TRBD1. The CDR3 is 13 amino acids. Germline V gene sequence: CDR1 SGHTA, CDR2 FQGTGA. After removal of 4 bases from V and 14 bases from J, the junction contained 10 bases not matched to a gene. The CDR3 DNA is TGTGCCAGCAGCTCCCAACGGGACAGGGTCTTGTATTTT. This gives the protein CASSSQRDRVLYF.

This chain links TRBV5-4 with TRBJ2-7, with 9 bases lining up with TRBD1. V shed 1 base and J 5 bases; nucleotides not matched to a gene: 4. The CDR3 totals 14 residues. Germline CDR1 reads SGHNT; CDR2 reads YYREEE (reference sequence). The DNA for the CDR3 is TGTGCCAGCAGCTTGTCGGGACAGGGCGACGAGCAGTACTTC. Protein sequence: CASSLSGQGDEQYF.

The sample holds one count of this clone. The gene calls are TRBV5-1 and TRBJ1-1; D is undetermined. The CDR3 has 14 residues. Trimming removed 4 bases at V and 1 base at J, with 11 bases between. Germline V lookup: CDR1 SGHRS, CDR2 YFSETQ. For the CDR3, the DNA is TGCGCCAGCAGCCCAGGAAGTCAGAACACTGAAGCTTTCTTT. This codes for CASSPGSQNTEAFF.

V and J are TRBV2 and TRBJ2-7; 7 positions agree with TRBD2. V lost 7 bases to trimming and J lost 0 bases; unmatched junction nucleotides: 6. This CDR3 contains 14 residues. Germline V gene sequence: CDR1 SNHLY, CDR2 FYNNEI. The CDR3: CASTGSGFSYEQYF. In DNA form, the CDR3 reads TGTGCCAGCACGGGTAGCGGGTTCTCCTACGAGCAGTACTTC. Based on the CDR3 plus reference TRBV2 and TRBJ2-7, the full variable domain is EPEVTQTPSHQVTQMGQEVILRCVPISNHLYFYWYRQILGQKVEFLVSFYNNEISEKSEIFDDQFSVERPDGSNFTLKIRSTKLEDSAMYFCASTGSGFSYEQYFGPGTRLTVT.

This clone is a singleton in its sample. The rearrangement joins TRBV7-8 to TRBJ1-4; D is perhaps TRBD1 (6 bases). V was pared by 2 bases and J by 6 bases, with 16 bases between. This CDR3 region has 16 residues. Germline V gives CDR1 SGHVS, CDR2 FQNEAQ. The CDR3 sequence: CASSLWWGGKDEKLFF. The DNA for the CDR3 is TGTGCCAGCAGCTTATGGTGGGGGGGCAAGGATGAAAAACTGTTTTTT.

This clone is a singleton in its sample. The chain links TRBV19 to TRBJ1-5; no clear D. Trimming cost V 8 bases and J 1 base, with 9 bases left between them. The V gene's germline CDR1 is LNHDA and CDR2 SQIVND (reference sequence). The CDR3 spans 13 residues. The DNA for the CDR3 is TGTGCCAGTGCCCCGCCGAGCAATCAGCCCCAGCATTTT. It encodes CASAPPSNQPQHF.

This chain joins TRBV5-4 and TRBJ1-3; 7 bases fit TRBD1. With 1 base clipped from V and 4 bases from J, the junction kept 11 bases outside the gene matches. The germline gives CDR1 SGHNT, CDR2 YYREEE (reference sequence). The CDR3 contains 17 residues. CDR3 in amino acids: CASSLWTGRTGGNTIYF. CDR3 bases: TGTGCCAGCAGCTTGTGGACAGGCCGAACGGGGGGAAACACCATATATTTT.

The chain carries TRBV4-1 and TRBJ2-5; 8 nucleotides match TRBD2. CDR3 length equals 17 residues. The trim removed 2 bases at V and 1 base at J, leaving 9 bases unmatched. Germline V gene sequence: CDR1 MGHRA, CDR2 YSYEKL. As DNA, the CDR3 is TGCGCCAGCAGCCAAACCCCCAGGCGGGGGGCCCAAGAGACCCAGTACTTC. Protein: CASSQTPRRGAQETQYF.

This chain uses TRBV30 with TRBJ2-1; TRBD1 is a possible D gene (6 bases). The CDR3 spans 13 residues. V was clipped by 4 bases and J by 3 bases, with 10 bases between them. The germline V gene encodes CDR1 GTSNPN and CDR2 SVGIG (reference sequence). The CDR3 sequence: CAWTGDNYNEQFF. The CDR3, as DNA: TGTGCCTGGACAGGGGATAACTACAATGAGCAGTTCTTC.

V and J are TRBV6-5 and TRBJ1-5, with D possibly being TRBD1 (5 bases). Germline CDR1 and CDR2: MNHEY and SVGAGI. The CDR3 totals 13 residues. Trimming shortened V by 7 bases and J by 5 bases, and 12 bases separated the two germline ends. CDR3 DNA: TGTGCCAGCAAAGAACAGGCCGATCAGCCCCAGCATTTT. This gives the protein CASKEQADQPQHF.

Written as DNA, the CDR3 is TGCAGTGCTAGAGAGATAGATACGCAGTATTTT. This encodes CSAREIDTQYF. The chain couples TRBV20-1 to TRBJ2-3; D unresolved. This CDR3 is built from 11 residues. Germline values: CDR1 DFQATT, CDR2 SNEGSKA (reference sequence). V was shortened by 0 bases and J by 5 bases, with 3 bases between the two germline ends.

The genes are TRBV5-1 and TRBJ2-5, with D unresolved. The CDR3 loop spans 12 amino acids. V lost 4 bases and J 4 bases, leaving 8 bases between the germline ends. The germline CDR1 and CDR2 sequences are SGHRS and YFSETQ. The CDR3 DNA reads TGCGCCAGCAGCAGGAGTGGAGAGACCCAGTACTTC. This gives the protein CASSRSGETQYF.

The V call is TRBV10-2, the J call TRBJ1-4; weak D call: TRBD1 (5 bases). Germline-derived CDR1 and CDR2 are WSHSY and SAAADI. The CDR3 runs to 14 residues. Deletions cut 6 bases from V and 3 bases from J, with 11 bases between. This CDR3 reads CASRQALANEKLFF. CDR3 DNA sequence: TGCGCCAGCAGACAGGCTTTAGCTAATGAAAAACTGTTTTTT.

The rearrangement joins TRBV2 to TRBJ2-5, with 12 bases aligning to TRBD2. The trim removed 6 bases at V and 5 bases at J, leaving 7 bases unmatched. Germline V gene lookup returns CDR1 SNHLY and CDR2 FYNNEI. The CDR3 is 15 residues long. CDR3 sequence: CASRLTSGGTETQYF. CDR3 coding DNA: TGTGCCAGCAGGTTGACTAGCGGGGGTACGGAGACCCAGTACTTC.

The chain uses TRBV19 and TRBJ2-3, with 8 nucleotides matching TRBD1. Germline V gene lookup returns CDR1 LNHDA and CDR2 SQIVND (reference sequence). The CDR3 covers 12 residues. J gave up 5 bases and V 10 bases, and 5 bases lay outside the gene matches. CDR3 nucleotide sequence: TGTGCCATCGGACAGGGTGGAGATACGCAGTATTTT. The encoded protein is CAIGQGGDTQYF.

The rearrangement joins TRBV19 to TRBJ1-4; TRBD1 matches 8 bases. CDR1 is LNHDA, CDR2 SQIVND, per germline (reference sequence). V dropped 6 bases and J dropped 0; count of bases not matched to a gene: 6. This CDR3 spans 16 amino acids. Here the CDR3 reads CASSLQGASTNEKLFF. The CDR3 DNA sequence: TGTGCCAGTAGCCTCCAGGGGGCCTCAACTAATGAAAAACTGTTTTTT.

V and J are TRBV5-8 and TRBJ1-2, with unresolved D. This CDR3 has 15 amino acids. The germline CDR1 and CDR2 sequences are SGHTS and YDEGEE. V was cut by 3 bases and J by 9 bases, with 21 bases left in between. The DNA for the CDR3 is TGTGCCAGCAGCTCCCAAGGGCAGGCGCCTCCCAGCTACACCTTC. Amino acids: CASSSQGQAPPSYTF.

This clone was seen only once. The CDR3 DNA reads as TGTGCCAGCAGTCCTACAGGGGAGGGGGCCTACAATGAGCAGTTCTTC. Residues: CASSPTGEGAYNEQFF. The chain carries TRBV11-2 and TRBJ2-1; D could derive from TRBD1 or TRBD2 (7 bases each). Germline V CDR1 and CDR2: SGHAT, FQNNGV. This CDR3 contains 16 residues. V was clipped by 6 bases and J by 2 bases, with 17 bases between them.

The V and J genes are TRBV27 and TRBJ2-1; 7 bases align to TRBD2. Trimming removed 9 bases from V and 6 bases from J; junction bases left unmatched: 11. The CDR3 is made up of 14 amino acids. Germline V gene lookup returns CDR1 MNHEY and CDR2 SMNVEV (reference sequence). CDR3 amino acids: CARDRDYCPNEQFF. CDR3 nucleotide sequence: TGTGCCAGGGACCGGGACTATTGCCCCAATGAGCAGTTCTTC.

The rearrangement joins TRBV7-2 to TRBJ2-5, with 15 bases fitting TRBD2. The germline CDR1 and CDR2 sequences are SGHTA and FQGNSA. The CDR3 runs 16 residues. Unmatched junction bases numbered 6, after V lost 6 bases and J lost 4 bases. The DNA of the CDR3 is TGTGCCAGCAGTTTGCCGGGACTAGCGGGAGGAGAGACCCAGTACTTC. This gives the protein CASSLPGLAGGETQYF.

The chain joins TRBV5-5 to TRBJ2-1; D possibly corresponds to TRBD1 (5 bases). Trimming removed 3 bases at V and 0 bases at J, with 10 bases between. The germline V gene has CDR1 SGHKS and CDR2 YYEKEE (reference sequence). The CDR3 runs to 15 residues. This chain's CDR3 is CASSSTGSSYNEQFF. As DNA, the CDR3 is TGTGCCAGCAGCTCAACAGGATCCTCCTACAATGAGCAGTTCTTC.

The chain carries TRBV4-1 and TRBJ1-2, with 8 bases lining up with TRBD1. Germline V CDR1 and CDR2: MGHRA, YSYEKL. This CDR3 region has 15 residues. V gave up 1 base and J gave up 4 bases; unmatched junction bases: 5. CDR3 bases: TGCGCCAGCAGCCAAGCTTTTACAGGGGGCTATGGCTACACCTTC. Protein sequence: CASSQAFTGGYGYTF.